A single sample is the source of the 8 T cell receptor beta chains below, sequenced in a study of monozygotic twins with cystic fibrosis. Repertoires were generated with immunoSEQ multiplex PCR, while TCRdb's copy carries only in-frame clones and drops some. The sample has 39,000 or so clones; around nine tenths are singletons. Input material: blood. The receptors come from a boy aged 2-9 years with cystic fibrosis.

V is TRBV5-6 and J is TRBJ2-3; 8 bases are a match to TRBD2. The CDR3 is 14 residues long. CDR1 and CDR2 from the germline V gene are SGHDT and YYEEEE. After removal of 2 bases from V and 2 bases from J, the junction contained 1 base not matched to a gene. The CDR3 region has the DNA TGTGCCAGCAGCTTAGGACTAGCCACAGATACGCAGTATTTT. Amino acid sequence: CASSLGLATDTQYF.

This clone has only one observation. This chain uses TRBV7-6 with TRBJ1-2; the match to TRBD1 covers 10 bases. The CDR3 runs to 16 residues. Germline V gives CDR1 SGHVS, CDR2 FNYEAQ. J lost 7 bases, V lost 1 base, and 9 bases had no gene match. The CDR3 DNA reads TGTGCCAGCAGCTTAGGGAGGGGACAGGGGACCAGTGGCTACACCTTC. Protein sequence: CASSLGRGQGTSGYTF.

The V gene is TRBV19, the J gene TRBJ1-2; 7 bases agree with TRBD1. Germline-derived CDR1 and CDR2 are LNHDA and SQIVND (reference sequence). This CDR3 is 16 amino acids long. V dropped 7 bases and J dropped 4; count of bases not matched to a gene: 15. CDR3 sequence reads: CASTPSTGDKGYGYTF. The CDR3 nucleotides read TGTGCCAGTACCCCCTCCACAGGGGATAAGGGCTATGGCTACACCTTC.

This chain connects TRBV9 to TRBJ2-2; 7 nucleotides align to TRBD1. The CDR3 extends over 16 amino acids. The trim removed 4 bases at V and 7 bases at J, leaving 13 bases unmatched. Germline CDR1 is SGDLS and CDR2 is YYNGEE. The CDR3 reads CASSSMIQGTNGELFF. The CDR3 region has the DNA TGTGCCAGCAGCTCCATGATACAGGGGACGAACGGGGAGCTGTTTTTT. The whole variable domain, remainder taken from reference TRBV9 and TRBJ2-2, is DSGVTQTPKHLITATGQRVTLRCSPRSGDLSVYWYQQSLDQGLQFLIQYYNGEERAKGNILERFSAQQFPDLHSELNLSSLELGDSALYFCASSSMIQGTNGELFFGEGSRLTVL.

The chain combines TRBV7-8 with TRBJ2-5; no clear D. In germline, CDR1 is SGHVS, CDR2 FQNEAQ. With 6 bases removed from V and 2 bases from J, the gap between germline ends came to 13 bases. The CDR3 covers 14 residues. The chain's CDR3 is CASRRVLFQETQYF. Written as DNA, the CDR3 is TGTGCCAGCAGACGAGTGCTATTTCAAGAGACCCAGTACTTC. Combining the CDR3 with reference TRBV7-8 and TRBJ2-5 gives the whole variable domain GAGVSQSPRYKVAKRGQDVALRCDPISGHVSLFWYQQALGQGPEFLTYFQNEAQLDKSGLPSDRFFAERPEGSVSTLKIQRTQQEDSAVYLCASRRVLFQETQYFGPGTRLLVL.

The rearrangement links TRBV5-6 to TRBJ1-2; D perhaps matches TRBD1 (6 bases). This CDR3 is 15 amino acids long. Germline CDR1 reads SGHDT; CDR2 reads YYEEEE. Trimming pared 6 bases from V and 0 bases from J, leaving 15 bases between. The CDR3 DNA follows: TGTGCCAGCATGCCGACAGGTCGAGCTAACTATGGCTACACCTTC. Its protein product is CASMPTGRANYGYTF.

This clone appeared once. This chain uses TRBV18 with TRBJ1-1; D uncertain. The germline V gene encodes CDR1 KGHSH and CDR2 LQKENI. The CDR3 spans 13 residues. With 1 base removed from V and 5 bases from J, the gap between germline ends came to 8 bases. For the CDR3, the DNA is TGTGCCAGCTCACCACAATGGGAAACTGAAGCTTTCTTT. Protein sequence: CASSPQWETEAFF.

The rearrangement uses TRBV19 and TRBJ2-5; 7 nucleotides agree with TRBD1. This CDR3 spans 15 amino acids. With 8 bases clipped from V and 5 bases from J, the junction kept 14 bases outside the gene matches. Germline lookup yields CDR1 LNHDA and CDR2 SQIVND (reference sequence). CDR3 nucleotide sequence: TGTGCCAGTTCTTTCCCGGGACAGCCGAGTGAGACCCAGTACTTC. This gives the protein CASSFPGQPSETQYF.